Shown below are 29 T cell receptor beta chains from a single sample sequenced in a study of shared T cell receptors in the human thymus. Clones were read by immunoSEQ multiplex PCR, and TCRdb kept only the in-frame ones, dropping some. Seen here are about 400,000 clones, over 90% observed once, and the top ten hold approximately 0.02%. The sequenced sample consisted of thymocytes. The receptors stem from a human donor.

The V call is TRBV7-9, the J call TRBJ2-1, with D perhaps TRBD2 (5 bases). This CDR3 has 15 residues. Per the germline V gene, CDR1 is SEHNR and CDR2 is FQNEAQ (reference sequence). Trimming removed 4 bases at V and 5 bases at J, with 15 bases between. CDR3 sequence reads: CASSYYRTSNNEQFF. In nucleotides, the CDR3 is TGTGCCAGCAGCTATTACCGGACTTCCAACAATGAGCAGTTCTTC.

The chain employs TRBV6-1 and TRBJ1-5, with D uncertain. With 2 bases removed from V and 0 bases from J, the gap between germline ends came to 5 bases. The CDR3 totals 14 residues. Germline loops: CDR1 MNHNS, CDR2 SASEGT. Here the CDR3 DNA reads TGTGCCAGCAGTGAATTCTCTAGCAATCAGCCCCAGCATTTT. Translated: CASSEFSSNQPQHF.

The rearrangement uses TRBV15 and TRBJ2-2; D is perhaps TRBD2 (5 bases). CDR1 is LNHNV, CDR2 YYDKDF, per germline (reference sequence). This CDR3 is built from 17 residues. Trimming removed 0 bases at V and 5 bases at J, with 16 bases between. The CDR3 DNA follows: TGTGCCACCAGCAGAGATGGCGACTACCCACGTACCGGGGAGCTGTTTTTT. Its protein product is CATSRDGDYPRTGELFF.

The chain has TRBV14 and TRBJ2-7; maybe TRBD2 (6 bases). This CDR3 is 13 amino acids long. The germline V gene encodes CDR1 SGHDN and CDR2 FVKESK. Trimming took off 6 bases at V and 3 bases at J, with 12 bases between the two ends. The DNA of the CDR3 is TGTGCCAGCAGACGGAGGGCTAGCTACGAGCAGTACTTC. This codes for CASRRRASYEQYF.

The genes are TRBV21-1 and TRBJ2-1; the D segment call TRBD2 is taken from the table without a DNA check. TRBV21-1 is a documented pseudogene. CDR3 length: 14 amino acids. Here the CDR3 reads CPTELTSSYNEQFF. CDR3 DNA: TGTCCCACGGAGCTGACGAGCTCCTACAATGAGCAGTTCTTC.

The chain links TRBV28 to TRBJ1-5; the D is unclear. The CDR3 consists of 17 residues. Germline CDR1 is MDHEN and CDR2 is SYDVKM. V lost 2 bases and J 0 bases, leaving 14 bases between the germline ends. The CDR3 region has the DNA TGTGCCAGCAGTTTAGGGCAGGAGGGATATAGCAATCAGCCCCAGCATTTT. Translated, it gives CASSLGQEGYSNQPQHF.

This sequence joins TRBV7-9 and TRBJ2-1, with D maybe TRBD1 (6 bases). Germline assignment: CDR1 SEHNR and CDR2 FQNEAQ (reference sequence). The CDR3 runs to 15 residues. V was cut by 5 bases and J by 10 bases, with 21 bases left in between. The CDR3 coding sequence is TGTGCCAGCAGCCCCTCCCGACAGGAAGGGAACGAGCAGTTCTTC. Its translation: CASSPSRQEGNEQFF.

The CDR3 region is CASSILGTVADTQYF. The CDR3 DNA is TGTGCCAGTAGTATACTTGGGACAGTCGCAGATACGCAGTATTTT. The V gene is TRBV19, the J gene TRBJ2-3; 7 bases are shared with TRBD1. The CDR3 loop spans 15 amino acids. After removal of 2 bases from V and 4 bases from J, the junction contained 6 bases not matched to a gene. Per the germline V gene, CDR1 is LNHDA and CDR2 is SQIVND (reference sequence).

The rearrangement joins TRBV30 to TRBJ2-1, with 7 bases identical to TRBD1. CDR3 length equals 14 residues. Germline V gene lookup returns CDR1 GTSNPN and CDR2 SVGIG (reference sequence). J gave up 1 base and V 6 bases, and 6 bases lay outside the gene matches. The CDR3: CACADRDSYNEQFF. The CDR3 coding sequence is TGTGCCTGCGCCGACAGGGATTCCTACAATGAGCAGTTCTTC.

Note on this clone: The same CDR3 can be traced to other DNA sequences in this sample. The chain joins TRBV15 to TRBJ2-6; D uncertain. Germline V gene data show CDR1 as LNHNV and CDR2 as YYDKDF (reference sequence). Trimming pared 3 bases from V and 1 base from J, leaving 7 bases between. The CDR3 sequence is 15 residues long. The CDR3 sequence is CATSRGSSGANVLTF. The DNA of the CDR3 is TGTGCCACCAGCAGGGGATCATCTGGGGCCAACGTCCTGACTTTC. The full variable domain, in which reference TRBV15 and TRBJ2-6 provide the parts outside the CDR3, is DAMVIQNPRYQVTQFGKPVTLSCSQTLNHNVMYWYQQKSSQAPKLLFHYYDKDFNNEADTPDNFQSRRPNTSFCFLDIRSPGLGDTAMYLCATSRGSSGANVLTFGAGSRLTVL.

The chain recombines TRBV27 with TRBJ2-7, with D perhaps given as TRBD1 or TRBD2 (6 bases each). Germline V gene sequence: CDR1 MNHEY, CDR2 SMNVEV (reference sequence). Trimming removed 3 bases from V and 1 base from J, with 34 bases in between. The CDR3 is 22 residues long. The CDR3 nucleotides read TGTGCCAGCAGTTTTATTGGTACCTTTCTTCTCGGAGGGGGTGAGGCTTCCTACGAGCAGTACTTC. It encodes CASSFIGTFLLGGGEASYEQYF.

The rearrangement uses TRBV14 and TRBJ2-3; D is possibly TRBD2 (6 bases). V gave up 0 bases and J gave up 1 base, with 11 bases separating them. CDR1 SGHDN and CDR2 FVKESK come from the germline V gene. The CDR3 sequence is 16 residues long. The CDR3: CASSQEATSGTDTQYF. In DNA, the CDR3 is TGTGCCAGCAGCCAAGAAGCGACTAGTGGCACAGATACGCAGTATTTT.

This clone has only one observation. The rearrangement links TRBV5-6 to TRBJ2-5, with D perhaps TRBD2 (5 bases). There are 13 residues in the CDR3. Germline CDR1 is SGHDT and CDR2 is YYEEEE. V lost 3 bases and J 0 bases, leaving 6 bases between the germline ends. The CDR3 loop reads CASSSGYQETQYF. CDR3 DNA: TGTGCCAGCAGCTCGGGGTACCAAGAGACCCAGTACTTC.

The V and J genes are TRBV5-1 and TRBJ1-2, with a possible D match to TRBD1 (5 bases). The germline V gene has CDR1 SGHRS and CDR2 YFSETQ. V was cut by 1 base and J by 5 bases, with 18 bases left in between. CDR3 length: 16 residues. This chain's CDR3 is CASSLILTTVPYGYTF. Here the CDR3 DNA reads TGCGCCAGCAGCTTGATTCTCACGACAGTCCCTTATGGCTACACCTTC.

The CDR3 nucleotides are TGCGCCAGCAGCCAAGAGAGGGCCGGCCCCTACGAGCAGTACTTC. It codes for CASSQERAGPYEQYF. The rearrangement uses TRBV4-1 and TRBJ2-7, with D maybe TRBD2 (5 bases). The germline V and J ends were trimmed by 0 bases and 2 bases, with 11 bases remaining between them. Germline V gene data show CDR1 as MGHRA and CDR2 as YSYEKL. This CDR3 has 15 residues.

DNA of the CDR3: TGTGCCAGCAGCCCTATTTTTGAAAGCGGGAGGGCCAGCGCAGATACGCAGTATTTT. It codes for CASSPIFESGRASADTQYF. The V and J genes are TRBV6-4 and TRBJ2-3; 10 nucleotides align to TRBD2. The ends lost 6 bases at V and 4 bases at J; junction bases unmatched: 19. The CDR3 is made up of 19 amino acids. The germline CDR1 and CDR2 sequences are MRHNA and SNTAGT.

The chain couples TRBV13 to TRBJ2-1; 13 nucleotides match TRBD2. Losses at the gene ends were 4 bases for V and 8 bases for J; bases not matched to a gene: 11. The germline V gene has CDR1 PRHDT and CDR2 FYEKMQ (reference sequence). This CDR3 is built from 17 residues. The CDR3 region has the DNA TGTGCCAGCAGCTCCATAGAGGGACTAGCGGGGATATATGAGCAGTTCTTC. It translates to CASSSIEGLAGIYEQFF.

The chain has TRBV6-4 and TRBJ2-1; D gene uncertain. The CDR3 extends over 13 amino acids. The V end was cut by 5 bases, the J end by 0 bases, with 5 bases between. Germline CDR1 reads MRHNA; CDR2 reads SNTAGT. As DNA, the CDR3 is TGTGCCAGCAGTCGGTACTCCTACAATGAGCAGTTCTTC. The encoded protein is CASSRYSYNEQFF.

The chain has TRBV10-3 and TRBJ2-5; the D gene is possibly TRBD2 (5 bases). The V end was cut by 4 bases, the J end by 3 bases, with 12 bases between. The CDR3 extends over 14 amino acids. The germline V gene has CDR1 ENHRY and CDR2 SYGVKD. The CDR3 sequence is CAISGGSEEETQYF. The CDR3, as DNA: TGTGCCATCAGTGGGGGTAGCGAGGAAGAGACCCAGTACTTC.

The chain is built from TRBV27 and TRBJ2-3; TRBD1 agrees at 7 bases. Germline V CDR1 and CDR2: MNHEY, SMNVEV (reference sequence). This CDR3 has 15 residues. The ends lost 10 bases at V and 3 bases at J; junction bases unmatched: 13. CDR3 sequence (DNA): TGTGCCACCCGAAAGGGTCAGGGGGAAACAGATACGCAGTATTTT. Translated: CATRKGQGETDTQYF.

V and J are TRBV6-6 and TRBJ2-7; the D is unclear. CDR1 MNHNY and CDR2 SVGAGI come from the germline V gene (reference sequence). V lost 7 bases to trimming and J lost 4 bases, with 14 bases between them. This CDR3 has 13 residues. In DNA form, the CDR3 reads TGTGCCAGCACCCGAGGACCCCTGTACGAGCAGTACTTC. It is translated as CASTRGPLYEQYF.

In its sample, this clone was seen once. The chain carries TRBV6-1 and TRBJ2-7; 8 bases map to TRBD2. CDR3 size: 17 residues. V was pared by 2 bases and J by 0 bases, with 9 bases of the junction left unmatched. Germline V gene data show CDR1 as MNHNS and CDR2 as SASEGT. DNA for the CDR3: TGTGCCAGCAGTGAACCCCGCGGGGGGCGCCTCTCCTACGAGCAGTACTTC. It is translated as CASSEPRGGRLSYEQYF.

The chain combines TRBV28 with TRBJ1-2; 10 nucleotides match TRBD1. Germline CDR1 reads MDHEN; CDR2 reads SYDVKM. The junction had 5 bases not matched to a gene; V was cut back by 1 base and J by 3 bases. The CDR3 extends over 16 amino acids. The DNA for the CDR3 is TGTGCCAGCAGTTTATCGGTGACAGGGGGCCACTATGGCTACACCTTC. Translation gives CASSLSVTGGHYGYTF.

J is TRBJ2-2 and V is TRBV28; 7 bases are shared with TRBD2. The CDR3 sequence is 16 residues long. V dropped 10 bases and J dropped 2; count of bases not matched to a gene: 13. Germline-derived CDR1 and CDR2 are MDHEN and SYDVKM. CDR3 DNA sequence: TGTGCCACCACCCATCGGGCTAGCGGAAACACCGGGGAGCTGTTTTTT. It codes for CATTHRASGNTGELFF.

This clone has just one count. The chain recombines TRBV30 with TRBJ1-5, with D possibly being TRBD1 (6 bases). Germline V gives CDR1 GTSNPN, CDR2 SVGIG (reference sequence). Trimming removed 5 bases at V and 7 bases at J, with 12 bases between. CDR3 length: 12 residues. The CDR3: CAWDIRGQPQHF. The CDR3 DNA is TGTGCCTGGGACATCAGGGGACAGCCCCAGCATTTT.

The chain is built from TRBV6-4 and TRBJ2-7; D perhaps matches TRBD1 (5 bases). The CDR3 spans 15 residues. CDR1 is MRHNA, CDR2 SNTAGT, per germline. Trimming cost V 4 bases and J 0 bases, with 13 bases left between them. The CDR3 loop reads CASSVYRRDSYEQYF. The CDR3 DNA is TGTGCCAGCAGTGTTTATCGCAGGGACTCCTACGAGCAGTACTTC.

The rearrangement joins TRBV28 to TRBJ1-2; 9 nucleotides align to TRBD1. Germline V CDR1 and CDR2: MDHEN, SYDVKM. The CDR3 is made up of 16 amino acids. The V segment lost 4 bases and the J segment 7 bases; nucleotides outside the gene matches: 13. The CDR3 spells CASSSPLDRGRGGYTF. The CDR3 region has the DNA TGTGCCAGCAGTTCACCCCTGGACAGGGGTCGGGGTGGCTACACCTTC.

V gene TRBV25-1 combines with J gene TRBJ1-5; D remains unclear. V lost 3 bases and J 4 bases, leaving 10 bases between the germline ends. The CDR3 runs to 14 residues. Germline-derived CDR1 and CDR2 are MGHDK and SYGVNS. Here the CDR3 reads CASSESPGNQPQHF. CDR3 in DNA: TGTGCCAGCAGTGAGTCGCCGGGTAATCAGCCCCAGCATTTT.

This clone has a single count. CDR3 residues: CASGLGHRDREGTDTQYF. For the CDR3, the DNA is TGTGCTAGTGGTTTGGGGCACCGGGACAGGGAGGGAACAGATACGCAGTATTTT. J is TRBJ2-3 and V is TRBV12-5, with 9 bases matching TRBD1. The length of the CDR3 is 18 residues. The germline V gene has CDR1 LGHNT and CDR2 FRNRAP. The V gene end was trimmed by 1 base and the J gene end by 3 bases; junction bases not matched to a gene: 11.